A selection of T cell receptor beta chains follows, all from one sample in a study of T cell responses to AZD1222 COVID-19 vaccine. Assay used: immunoSEQ multiplex PCR; TCRdb lists only in-frame clones, some missing. This sample yields 100,000 to 150,000 clones, of which roughly 88% are seen a single time; around 1% belongs to the top ten. The specimen comprised peripheral blood, sampled 28 days after the second AZD1222 dose. The source is an adult who received the AZD1222 COVID-19 vaccine. Both conserved end residues are trimmed from each CDR3. Each record gives: V gene, CDR3 protein.

v_gene: TRBV6-5; CDR3aa: ASSYSGGYDEQY
v_gene: TRBV5-1; CDR3aa: ASSRTGVYEQY
v_gene: TRBV5-3; CDR3aa: ARSLLEPYEQY
v_gene: TRBV7-9; CDR3aa: ASSYGQGSNEKLF
v_gene: TRBV15; CDR3aa: ATSSSRGGYGYT
v_gene: TRBV28; CDR3aa: ASSLSRVMNTEAF
v_gene: TRBV3-1/TRBV3-2; CDR3aa: ASSLTSGSSYEQY
v_gene: TRBV7-3; CDR3aa: ASSPGLNSPLH
v_gene: TRBV6-5; CDR3aa: ASSLGRFYEQY
v_gene: TRBV28; CDR3aa: ASSSGRRAF
v_gene: TRBV11-2; CDR3aa: ASSLLSSGSSYNEQF
v_gene: TRBV6-5; CDR3aa: ASSGDSQETQY
v_gene: TRBV27; CDR3aa: ASSLLPTNEKLF
v_gene: TRBV4-2; CDR3aa: ASSQQGQGATDTQY
v_gene: TRBV5-1; CDR3aa: ASSWTQLQETQY
v_gene: TRBV27; CDR3aa: ASGELANSPLH
v_gene: TRBV5-1; CDR3aa: ASSLFQGLASTDTQY
v_gene: TRBV4-2; CDR3aa: ASSQDWQGSSYEQY
v_gene: TRBV11-2; CDR3aa: ASSRAYEQY
v_gene: TRBV6-5; CDR3aa: ASSPGTGVGGYT
v_gene: TRBV7-9; CDR3aa: ASSLGSYRATNEKLF
v_gene: TRBV5-1; CDR3aa: ASSFTGVSYGYT
v_gene: TRBV2; CDR3aa: ASSPTSKETQY
v_gene: TRBV20-1; CDR3aa: SAPVPTEAF
v_gene: TRBV7-8; CDR3aa: ASSSTGERSPLH
v_gene: TRBV18; CDR3aa: ASSPPHGNYVYEQY
v_gene: TRBV3-1/TRBV3-2; CDR3aa: ASSKGQGNGYT
v_gene: TRBV5-1; CDR3aa: ASSKTGPPYEQY
v_gene: TRBV30; CDR3aa: AWSLSGVVTGELF
v_gene: TRBV18; CDR3aa: ASSPSVTGDYGYT
v_gene: TRBV20-1; CDR3aa: SKPWWGGYT
v_gene: TRBV9; CDR3aa: ASSVSGAGANVLT
v_gene: TRBV3-1/TRBV3-2; CDR3aa: ASSPDPPGRGAETQY
v_gene: TRBV7-6; CDR3aa: ASSLGPATNEKLF
v_gene: TRBV15; CDR3aa: ATSREAGGPL
v_gene: TRBV5-6; CDR3aa: ASSGMGQGYTEAF
v_gene: TRBV4-1; CDR3aa: ASSPRMVEIYGYT
v_gene: TRBV28; CDR3aa: ATRDSKNYGYT
v_gene: TRBV10-3; CDR3aa: AISESGTSGGTNTGELF
v_gene: TRBV7-9; CDR3aa: ASSPPGNTEAF
v_gene: TRBV14; CDR3aa: ASSPMGRMNTEAF
v_gene: TRBV29-1; CDR3aa: SVLRGGGYT
v_gene: TRBV27; CDR3aa: ASSAFISGEAGEQY
v_gene: TRBV9; CDR3aa: ASSVGTDTQY
v_gene: TRBV3-1/TRBV3-2; CDR3aa: ASSQPGQGGEKLF
v_gene: TRBV15; CDR3aa: ATSRPRTIKETQY
v_gene: TRBV18; CDR3aa: ASSPLRDWTGSYNEQF
v_gene: TRBV5-1; CDR3aa: ASSLKVTGGGGTEAF
v_gene: TRBV14; CDR3aa: ASSRRDLNYGYT
v_gene: TRBV12-3/TRBV12-4; CDR3aa: ASSYWNQPQH
v_gene: TRBV2; CDR3aa: ASSGGPNTEAF
v_gene: TRBV7-3; CDR3aa: ASSLTVTQWDSTYNEQF